The source of this T cell receptor beta chain is a study of T cell responses to AZD1222 COVID-19 vaccine (dated by TCRdb to about 2021). As for the study more broadly: A total of under 250 trial participants underwent TCR sequencing, of whom roughly 210 had received two doses of AZD1222 and 26 had received two doses of the MenACWY control vaccine. Trial participants were enrolled by age into 18-55, 56-69 and 70-plus year subgroups, with approximately 150, 30 and 60 TCR-sequenced participants respectively.

The label giving this sample's time point can be read as: about 28 days (+/-7) after the second vaccine dose. Because spike-specific TCR depth and breadth did not differ between the two schedules, AZD1222 recipients who got a second dose at roughly 4 weeks were pooled with those who got a second dose at roughly 12 weeks. The vaccinee samples were drawn from two UK trials, COV001 and COV002, one of which was a single-blind randomized controlled phase 2/3 trial testing AZD1222 (ChAdOx1 nCoV-19) in healthy adults. For TCRbeta chain sequencing, PBMC samples were collected from trial participants at day 0 and at day 28 after the second dose. The CDR3 regions of human TCRbeta chains were analyzed by immunosequencing. Per the authors' processing: TCRs in the repertoires were matched against a reference library of SARS-CoV-2-specific TCRs that had been generated with the MIRA antigen-specificity platform. Breadth meant the fraction of unique TCRs that were SARS-CoV-2-associated, whereas depth meant the fraction of total T cells that were SARS-CoV-2-associated. Each spike-specific TCR was assigned to its reactive spike region and to a CD4 or CD8 class using the MIRA data. Log10-transformed breadth and depth values were compared by one-way ANOVA with Sidak's multiple comparisons tests. TCRdb obtained this table from immuneACCESS and retained in-frame rearrangements with V and J assigned. These tables miss some clones; where compared with another copy, unresolved V genes account for less than half of the shortfall, and the remainder is unexplained. D and trimming were read from the DNA, whereas the V and J calls and clone size are those reported in that table. This sample has 95,000 to 150,000 clones in its table, and around 85% of those were observed once. 3.5% to 5.5% of the sample comes from the top ten.

This clone was seen more than once but under ten times. It lacks a known antigen. The record has no base qualities; no much larger clone is one base away. The full study reports these points: Conclusions about previously exposed vaccinees are limited, since just 6 or 7 AZD1222 recipients were seropositive for SARS-CoV-2 at baseline. The whole spike protein was spanned by vaccine-associated CD4 TCRs, and dominant responses were seen in regions 160-218 and 743-854. A significant rise in spike-specific TCR breadth and depth was observed after two AZD1222 doses relative to day 0 and relative to MenACWY recipients. Most participants were white British and females outnumbered males, and the authors suggested that clonal diversity may have been underestimated. Epitopes outside the regions mutated in the B.1.351 and B.1.1.7 variants were reportedly recognized by nearly half of the unique spike-specific TCRs. The 56-69-year group was small, and its depth increase did not reach significance, likely because of low power. Because no day 14 peak-response samples were available, the repertoires could be characterized only after the peak T cell response.

V ends up 3 bases short and J 6 bases short, with an unmatched junction base count of 9. Inclusive of the bounding cysteine and phenylalanine, the CDR3 is 16 residues long. Left in the record is the CDR3 DNA by itself, 48 bases read in frame from the first base. CDR1 and CDR2, looked up from the germline V gene, are SGHTA and FQGNSA. The chain couples TRBV7-2 to TRBJ1-2, with 11 central nucleotides matching TRBD1. The sequence came from an adult who received the AZD1222 COVID-19 vaccine. The sequenced sample was peripheral blood, obtained 28 days after the second AZD1222 dose. CDR3 sequence: CASSFFRTGGGNGYTF. Read as DNA, the sequence is TGTGCCAGCAGCTTCTTCCGGACAGGGGGCGGCAATGGCTACACCTTC.